The T cell receptor (beta chain) under discussion was sequenced for a study of cytomegalovirus exposure and HLA in healthy donors (TCRdb year 2017). Regarding the study in general: According to an earlier analysis of a few hundred of the donors, 150 million to 200 million T cells yielded 95 million to 140 million unique TCR beta sequences and less than 300 Gb of sequence data. An early release that covered 640 HLA-typed donors contained 250 to 350 gigabases of sequencing data and roughly 84 million unique TCR sequences. Of the 350 to 400 genotyped donors, approximately 83% fell in the genetic ancestry cluster associated with self-reported Caucasian donors. The study was designed to test whether signatures of past pathogen exposure could be identified by cataloging public T cell receptors. The T cell repertoires of roughly 660 subjects were profiled by immunosequencing and related to cytomegalovirus serostatus. Along with the roughly 700-subject first cohort, a separate validation cohort of some 130 different subjects was used. The study combined high-throughput TCR immunosequencing, statistical association of individual TCRs with disease status, and machine learning to predict cytomegalovirus infection status. A later analysis re-examined previously published TCR beta repertoires from 610 or so donors and added high-resolution HLA genotyping to investigate patterns of TCR occurrence. The later analysis used no new phenotypic data to find candidate immune exposures, relying instead on TCR beta sequences and their occurrence across donors. In an earlier analysis of 500 to 650 of the donors, high-throughput TCR beta sequencing was used to judge whether each TCR beta V gene segment behaved as functional or pseudogenic. Donor age, sex, ethnicity and CMV serostatus were compiled together with the repertoire data. In a later genetic analysis, genome-wide SNP genotypes for about three fifths of the roughly 670 donors were used, and that subset was treated as a discovery cohort. Every discovery cohort repertoire had been produced on one sequencing platform. Both class I and class II loci were covered by HLA typing, at four-digit resolution. The number of typed donors differed by locus: about 620-640 for A, B, C, DRB1 and DQB1; 500 to 550 for DQA1; some 590 for DPA1; and roughly 470 for DPB1. Because of strong linkage in the cohort, 5 or 6 DR-DQ haplotypes were treated as single units for association and clustering. On average, 235,054 unique TCR beta nucleotide sequences were sequenced per donor among 398 genotyped donors of the cohort, with approximately 18% of those sequences being non-productive.

The paper's findings and limits, for the study overall: Some IMGT-functional V segments, including TRBV6-2 and TRBV6-3, could not be told apart with the 87-base-pair reads, so those segments were excluded. In both the original and validation cohorts, the classifier was reported to diagnose cytomegalovirus status with high specificity and sensitivity. V-gene and J-gene trimming of TCR beta chains was associated with a missense DCLRE1C variant in a later genetic analysis, and the association was replicated in an independent cohort. In the study, approximately 160 TCR beta chains were listed as associated with cytomegalovirus. In a later analysis, TCR association rates were found to vary across HLA loci, with the most associated TCRs seen for DRB1 alleles and the fewest for HLA-C alleles. Because some donors lacked HLA typing at each locus, the association tests relied only on the typed subset. Most CMV-associated TCR beta chains appeared to be HLA-restricted in a later analysis, and the HLA associations seemed to be driven largely by CMV exposure. About 15 rarely observed V segments, including chromosome 9 orphons, were excluded from the earlier analysis of approximately 500 of the donors because counts were too low. The authors suggested that the approach could potentially be generalized to other disease states and immunological phenotypes. A group of highly shared sequence variants was considered likely to be a technical artifact of the sequencing pipeline. Sequencing depth was assumed to be roughly uniform across donors in the presence/absence analyses, though that assumption may not hold. This cohort had only TCR beta chains sequenced, and the lack of alpha or paired-chain data limited which features could be detected. A later analysis reported that several top co-occurrence clusters appeared linked to parvovirus B19, influenza, CMV and Epstein-Barr virus. At a false discovery rate of 0.05, a later analysis linked roughly 17,000 TCR beta sequences to specific HLA alleles. When HLA alleles, especially DR and DQ, strongly co-occurred, TCR associations were difficult to assign to individual alleles. Most TCR sequences were observed very rarely across donors, whereas some public TCRs were present in many individuals. Immune exposure information for the cohort was limited to CMV serostatus. In a later analysis, HLA-associated TCR beta chains showed more clonal expansion and lower generation probabilities than non-associated chains that were equally common. A further reported finding was that TCR beta sequences accurately predicted the HLA-A and HLA-B alleles for most subjects in the first cohort. Compared with the approximately 700-donor mean, donors in an Asian-associated ancestry cluster had fewer N-insertions in productive TCRs, according to a later genetic analysis. Broadly in line with IMGT annotations, most TCR beta V segments showed up in productive rearrangements about 87% or about 30% of the time in an earlier analysis of several hundred of the donors. Linkage disequilibrium might explain the correlated functional status among segregating V segments, but an unknown experimental factor could not be excluded. A few of the identified cytomegalovirus-associated TCR beta chains were confirmed in vitro to be specific for cytomegalovirus antigens.

The cohort consisted of more than 650 healthy bone marrow donors. At the time of sampling, all cohort members were nominally healthy, though unrecorded immune exposures were likely present. The donor tested CMV seropositive, placing the donor among the 289 seropositive members of the cohort. A peripheral blood sample was provided by each donor, and peripheral blood mononuclear cells were used for TCR beta sequencing. The Qiagen DNeasy Blood Extraction Kit was used to extract genomic DNA from the blood cell samples. The receptor library was made with the immunoSEQ multiplex PCR assay. The multiplex PCR relied on a mix of 60 forward primers for TCR Vbeta segments and 13 reverse primers for TCR Jbeta segments. Amplification of the CDR3 region of rearranged TCR beta genes was performed with a multiplex PCR assay on genomic DNA. The amplified TCR beta libraries were sequenced on the Illumina HiSeq System as 87-base-pair reads. The authors' pipeline ran thus. Across the 500 to 750 repertoires, a later analysis counted roughly 84 million unique TCR beta chains, approximately 12 million of which were shared by at least two donors. A nearest-neighbor algorithm error-corrected the raw reads and collapsed the reads into unique sequences, merging closely related sequences to remove PCR and sequencing errors. CDR3 sequences were aligned to IMGT reference sequences to assign V, D and J gene segments. For a sequence to be retained, at least a six-nucleotide match to both a V gene segment and a J gene segment was required. Rearrangements were called productive when the CDR3 lacked stop codons and stayed in frame with V and J; all others were non-productive. Following IMGT convention, CDR3 was defined as the stretch from the second conserved V-encoded cysteine to the conserved J-encoded phenylalanine. The earlier analysis of fewer than 700 of the donors excluded sequences that lacked an unambiguous match to a single V gene segment. In an earlier analysis of 587 of the donors, V segments were called functional above 56.7% productive rearrangements and were called segregating when the between-donor standard deviation exceeded 5%. A statistical classification framework was built to diagnose cytomegalovirus status from the catalog of TCR beta chain sequences. In a later analysis, TCR nucleotide sequences were compared against IMGT/GENE-DB human TR gene sequences so that V and J genes could be assigned. The TCRdist pipeline was used in a later analysis to assign CDR3 sequences and most-parsimonious VDJ recombination scenarios. In a later analysis, each TCR beta chain was defined by its CDR3 amino acid sequence together with its V-gene family, and reads without a unique V-gene family were excluded. As a way to deal with suspected cross-contamination and a sequencing artifact, a later analysis dropped 450 to 600 nucleotide sequences that were highly shared and had low generation probability. For each public chain, a later analysis derived a clonal expansion index from normalized ranks of inferred template counts within each repertoire. Generation probabilities in a later analysis came from a VDJ recombination model fitted to out-of-frame rearrangements, and those results were checked against IGoR. Hypergeometric tests were used in a later analysis to score TCR-TCR, TCR-HLA and TCR-CMV co-occurrence, with a repertoire-size bias correction applied to the TCR pairs. To estimate false discovery rates, a later analysis permuted the HLA or CMV assignments 20 times. In a later analysis, co-occurring TCRs were grouped using DBSCAN, and TCRdist sequence similarity was added for clustering within HLA-allele-positive subsets. Repertoires with fewer than 30,000 or more than 120,000 public chains were left out of co-occurrence clustering, as were four to six repertoires with anomalous nucleotide sharing. TCRdb re-hosts the immuneACCESS table, in-frame sequences only. Its copies lack some clones; in the studies checked, an unresolved V gene accounts for under half of them, and the cause for the rest is not known. Clone size and V and J calls were adopted from that table, with D and trimming inferred from the DNA. This sample is represented by 85,000 to 120,000 clones; 70% to 80% of them were singletons. The ten largest clonotypes hold roughly 9.6% of the sample.

The CDR3 sequence holds 15 residues, the cysteine and phenylalanine included. The entry retains the CDR3 DNA only, 45 bases that are in frame from base 1. V is reduced by 2 bases and J by 6 bases, leaving a spacing of 17 bases between them. In the germline V gene, CDR1 corresponds to SGDLS and CDR2 to YYNGEE. A remark on this clone: Its antigen has not been determined. No base quality values were provided; no much bigger clone lies one nucleotide off.

This clonotype was sampled from a male donor in good health and CMV-seropositive. The sample taken for sequencing was PBMCs. The rearrangement joined TRBV9 to TRBJ1-1; confidence is insufficient to name the D gene. The bases read TGTGCCAGCAGCGTTTTTCCGGAGTCTTATTCTGAAGCTTTCTTT. Translated, it reads CASSVFPESYSEAFF.